This passage covers 5 T cell receptor beta chains from one sample sequenced in a study of blood T cell repertoires in COVID-19. Method: immunoSEQ multiplex PCR; TCRdb's copy keeps in-frame clones and lacks some. The sample has fewer than 250,000 clones, under 90% seen once. Sequencing was performed on peripheral blood. These receptors came from a human donor in a cohort sampled during active COVID-19.

The chain uses TRBV5-1 and TRBJ1-2; 9 bases are shared with TRBD1. V dropped 1 base and J dropped 6; count of bases not matched to a gene: 4. CDR3 size: 14 residues. The germline gives CDR1 SGHRS, CDR2 YFSETQ. The CDR3 DNA sequence: TGCGCCAGCAGCTTGAGCCGGACAGGGGATGGCTACACCTTC. Amino acid sequence: CASSLSRTGDGYTF.

The chain carries TRBV18 and TRBJ1-2, with D hard to call. V was cut by 2 bases and J by 5 bases, with 9 bases left in between. The CDR3 runs 13 residues. Germline V gene sequence: CDR1 KGHSH, CDR2 LQKENI. In DNA, the CDR3 is TGTGCCAGCTCACCAGAGAGGCAGTATGGCTACACCTTC. It is translated as CASSPERQYGYTF.

This clone was seen more than once but under ten times. The V call is TRBV18, the J call TRBJ2-7, with D possibly TRBD2 on 5 matching bases. Trimming stripped 2 bases from V and 5 bases from J, with 19 bases between. This CDR3 is built from 16 residues. Per germline, CDR1 KGHSH and CDR2 LQKENI. The CDR3 DNA sequence: TGTGCCAGCTCACCATATTCCAGCGGAATCGGGAACGAGCAGTACTTC. This codes for CASSPYSSGIGNEQYF.

As to this clone: Other DNA variants within this sample encode the same CDR3. The rearrangement links TRBV18 to TRBJ1-1; no clear D. The CDR3 loop spans 14 amino acids. CDR1 is KGHSH, CDR2 LQKENI, per germline. V lost 3 bases to trimming and J lost 0 bases, with 8 bases between them. CDR3 region: CASSPRPMNTEAFF. The CDR3, as DNA: TGTGCCAGCTCACCGCGGCCGATGAACACTGAAGCTTTCTTT.

The CDR3 coding sequence is TGTGCCACCAGGGGGCGCGATGACACTGAAGCTTTCTTT. Translated: CATRGRDDTEAFF. V is TRBV12-3 or TRBV12-4 and J is TRBJ1-1; 8 bases are shared with TRBD1. The length of the CDR3 is 13 residues. The ends lost 10 bases at V and 3 bases at J; junction bases unmatched: 7.